This passage covers 10 T cell receptor beta chains from one sample sequenced in a study of blood T cell repertoires in COVID-19. Generated by immunoSEQ multiplex PCR, the TCRdb table keeps only in-frame clones and is missing some. Of about 140,000 clones in the sample, about 86% were seen once. Sequenced sample: peripheral blood. The receptor set was obtained from a woman aged 55-70 years with acute or convalescent COVID-19.

This sequence joins TRBV24-1 and TRBJ2-3, with a weak D call TRBD2 (5 bases). The CDR3 consists of 15 residues. V lost 1 base and J 2 bases, leaving 9 bases between the germline ends. Germline-derived CDR1 and CDR2 are KGHDR and SFDVKD. This CDR3 is CATSDFGLYTDTQYF. Written as DNA, the CDR3 is TGTGCCACCAGTGATTTCGGACTGTACACAGATACGCAGTATTTT.

The chain carries TRBV4-2 and TRBJ1-1, with D possibly TRBD1 on 5 matching bases. The CDR3 covers 16 residues. Germline lookup yields CDR1 LGHNA and CDR2 YNFKEQ. Trimming pared 0 bases from V and 3 bases from J, leaving 14 bases between. CDR3 sequence: CASSQDRARAHTEAFF. The CDR3 DNA follows: TGTGCCAGCAGCCAAGATAGGGCCAGGGCTCACACTGAAGCTTTCTTT.

V and J are TRBV9 and TRBJ2-1; TRBD1 matches 7 bases. The CDR3 has 20 residues. Trimming took 7 bases from V and 2 from J; bases not matched to a gene: 24. Germline V gives CDR1 SGDLS, CDR2 YYNGEE. The CDR3, as DNA: TGTGCCAGCGCGGTTAGTAGGGACAGAATCTTATCCAAAGCCTACAATGAGCAGTTCTTC. The encoded protein is CASAVSRDRILSKAYNEQFF.

V and J are TRBV20-1 and TRBJ2-7; 9 bases match TRBD2. Germline trimming cut 6 bases from V and 7 bases from J; bases unmatched to any gene: 4. CDR3 size: 11 residues. Germline-derived CDR1 and CDR2 are DFQATT and SNEGSKA (reference sequence). The DNA of the CDR3 is TGCAGTGCCGTGACTAGCGGTGAGCAGTACTTC. This translates into CSAVTSGEQYF.

There are a few counts of this clone. The V and J genes are TRBV18 and TRBJ1-1; D unresolved. Germline values: CDR1 KGHSH, CDR2 LQKENI. With 3 bases removed from V and 5 bases from J, the gap between germline ends came to 13 bases. The CDR3 totals 14 residues. The CDR3 DNA is TGTGCCAGCTCACCGGTCGGCGAGGAAACTGAAGCTTTCTTT. The encoded protein is CASSPVGEETEAFF. Full variable domain (rest looked up from reference TRBV18 and TRBJ1-1): NAGVMQNPRHLVRRRGQEARLRCSPMKGHSHVYWYRQLPEEGLKFMVYLQKENIIDESGMPKERFSAEFPKEGPSILRIQQVVRGDSAAYFCASSPVGEETEAFFGQGTRLTVV.

This clone is a singleton in its sample. The genes are TRBV18 and TRBJ1-6, with D possibly being TRBD1 (5 bases). Germline CDR1 is KGHSH and CDR2 is LQKENI. V lost 3 bases and J 4 bases, leaving 7 bases between the germline ends. The CDR3 covers 14 residues. CDR3 bases: TGTGCCAGCTCACCCGACAGTTATAATTCACCCCTCCACTTT. It encodes CASSPDSYNSPLHF.

The rearrangement joins TRBV5-1 to TRBJ1-2; 8 bases match TRBD1. Germline V CDR1 and CDR2: SGHRS, YFSETQ. This CDR3 has 14 residues. The V segment lost 0 bases and the J segment 6 bases; nucleotides outside the gene matches: 4. The CDR3 bases are TGCGCCAGCAGCTTGGCCAGGGGGCGCGATGGCTACACCTTC. Amino acid sequence: CASSLARGRDGYTF.

The gene calls are TRBV29-1 and TRBJ1-2, with D maybe TRBD1 (5 bases). Germline-derived CDR1 and CDR2 are SQVTM and ANQGSEA. V lost 3 bases and J lost 1, with 12 bases in between. The CDR3 covers 14 residues. CDR3 loop: CSVEGQGFNYGYTF. The CDR3 nucleotides read TGCAGCGTTGAGGGGCAGGGATTTAACTATGGCTACACCTTC.

The rearrangement links TRBV7-2 to TRBJ2-4; the match to TRBD1 covers 7 bases. The V gene's germline CDR1 is SGHTA and CDR2 FQGNSA. Unmatched junction bases numbered 13, after V lost 5 bases and J lost 9 bases. The CDR3 spans 15 residues. CDR3 residues: CASSQGVGSLGIQYF. DNA of the CDR3: TGTGCCAGCAGCCAGGGGGTTGGTAGCTTGGGCATTCAGTACTTC.

Details on this clone: A read error may account for a junction end that differs from germline. This chain links TRBV7-7 with TRBJ2-3; 9 nucleotides align to TRBD1. Germline lookup yields CDR1 SSHAT and CDR2 FNYEAQ (reference sequence). The CDR3 has 14 amino acids. In DNA, the CDR3 is TGTGCTAGCAGCTTAGGGACAGGGTTGGATACGCAGTATTTT. This gives the protein CASSLGTGLDTQYF.